Shown below are 22 T cell receptor beta chains from a single sample sequenced in a study of blood T cell repertoires in COVID-19. Profiled with immunoSEQ multiplex PCR; TCRdb holds only in-frame clones, not every one. Of 350,000 to 400,000 clones listed, around 87% were seen once; the top ten hold less than 2.5%. Sequencing was performed on PBMCs or T cells enriched from blood (not recorded which). All receptors come from a man in his forties in a cohort exposed to, infected with or recovered from COVID-19 (not recorded which).

The gene calls are TRBV18 and TRBJ2-5; 7 bases are shared with TRBD2. This CDR3 has 13 residues. J was trimmed by 5 bases and V by 3 bases; bases with no gene match: 3. Germline assignment: CDR1 KGHSH and CDR2 LQKENI. The DNA for the CDR3 is TGTGCCAGCTCACCTACTAGCGCCGAGACCCAGTACTTC. It yields the protein CASSPTSAETQYF.

This chain uses TRBV10-2 with TRBJ1-4; 9 bases line up with TRBD1. Per the germline V gene, CDR1 is WSHSY and CDR2 is SAAADI. The CDR3 runs 13 residues. V was pared by 9 bases and J by 8 bases, with 7 bases of the junction left unmatched. The CDR3 protein is CASRQGEWEKLFF. The CDR3 DNA is TGCGCCAGTAGACAGGGGGAATGGGAAAAACTGTTTTTT.

V and J are TRBV28 and TRBJ2-2, with TRBD1 matching 7 bases. Germline assignment: CDR1 MDHEN and CDR2 SYDVKM. Trimming at V came to 6 bases and at J to 0 bases, leaving 1 base not matched to a gene. This CDR3 is built from 14 residues. The CDR3 nucleotides read TGTGCCAGCAGCGGGACAGCGAACACCGGGGAGCTGTTTTTT. It codes for CASSGTANTGELFF. The variable domain in full, completed from reference TRBV28 and TRBJ2-2, reads DVKVTQSSRYLVKRTGEKVFLECVQDMDHENMFWYRQDPGLGLRLIYFSYDVKMKEKGDIPEGYSVSREKKERFSLILESASTNQTSMYLCASSGTANTGELFFGEGSRLTVL.

CDR3 sequence: CASSTRIGTIYNEQFF. In DNA, the CDR3 is TGTGCCAGCAGCACACGGATCGGGACAATTTACAATGAGCAGTTCTTC. The chain combines TRBV21-1 with TRBJ2-1; TRBD1 is the table's D call and was not checked against the DNA. TRBV21-1 is a known pseudogene. CDR3 length equals 16 residues.

This chain uses TRBV11-2 with TRBJ2-1, with 8 bases aligning to TRBD2. With V trimmed by 6 bases and J by 7 bases, 8 bases remained unmatched. The CDR3 consists of 14 residues. Germline V gene data show CDR1 as SGHAT and CDR2 as FQNNGV. The CDR3 DNA follows: TGTGCCAGCAGGGAAGCGGGGGATAGGAATGAGCAGTTCTTC. As protein: CASREAGDRNEQFF.

CDR3 nucleotide sequence: TGTGCCAGCAGCGTATCTGGGGCCAACGTCCTGACTTTC. Translation: CASSVSGANVLTF. J is TRBJ2-6 and V is TRBV5-4; D not resolved. This CDR3 has 13 residues. Germline V gives CDR1 SGHNT, CDR2 YYREEE (reference sequence). V was pared by 4 bases and J by 1 base, with 3 bases between.

J is TRBJ2-1 and V is TRBV21-1; TRBD2, the table's D call, lacks a check against the DNA. TRBV21-1 is noted as a pseudogene. There are 19 residues in the CDR3. CDR3 DNA: TGTGCCAGCAGCAGTAAACCCCTAGATAGGCGGGAGACGTACAATGAGCAGTTCTTC. Translated: CASSSKPLDRRETYNEQFF.

The chain is built from TRBV18 and TRBJ1-2; D gene uncertain. The CDR3 spans 14 residues. V shed 6 bases and J shed 0 bases, with 11 bases lying between them. Germline lookup yields CDR1 KGHSH and CDR2 LQKENI. CDR3 region: CASSAGPTNYGYTF. The DNA of the CDR3 is TGTGCCAGCTCTGCAGGCCCGACTAACTATGGCTACACCTTC.

This clone was picked up one time. DNA for the CDR3: TGTGCCAGCAGCCCCAAGCGGGACCCTTACAATGAGCAGTTCTTC. It specifies CASSPKRDPYNEQFF. This rearrangement joins TRBV5-4 to TRBJ2-1, with 7 bases lining up with TRBD2. CDR3 length equals 15 residues. With 4 bases clipped from V and 4 bases from J, the junction kept 8 bases outside the gene matches. Germline V gives CDR1 SGHNT, CDR2 YYREEE (reference sequence).

This chain joins TRBV27 and TRBJ1-2, with 10 bases matching TRBD1. Per the germline V gene, CDR1 is MNHEY and CDR2 is SMNVEV (reference sequence). The CDR3 covers 15 residues. The V and J ends lost 6 bases and 7 bases, in that order; junction bases with no gene match: 11. CDR3 region: CASRTGTGAAAGYTF. As DNA, the CDR3 is TGTGCCAGCAGGACCGGGACAGGGGCAGCCGCTGGCTACACCTTC.

In this sample, this clone turned up once. V usage is TRBV19 and J usage is TRBJ2-2, with TRBD2 matching over 8 bases. CDR1 is LNHDA and CDR2 is SQIVND in the germline V gene (reference sequence). This CDR3 is built from 15 residues. Germline trimming cut 1 base from V and 5 bases from J; bases unmatched to any gene: 3. The CDR3 is CASSIGASGTGELFF. The CDR3, as DNA: TGTGCCAGTAGTATAGGGGCTAGCGGGACCGGGGAGCTGTTTTTT. Looking up the rest from reference TRBV19 and TRBJ2-2 gives the full variable domain: DGGITQSPKYLFRKEGQNVTLSCEQNLNHDAMYWYRQDPGQGLRLIYYSQIVNDFQKGDIAEGYSVSREKKESFPLTVTSAQKNPTAFYLCASSIGASGTGELFFGEGSRLTVL.

The chain combines TRBV9 with TRBJ1-3; 7 bases map to TRBD1. Germline V gene sequence: CDR1 SGDLS, CDR2 YYNGEE. Unmatched junction bases numbered 9, after V lost 0 bases and J lost 0 bases. There are 18 residues in the CDR3. As DNA, the CDR3 is TGTGCCAGCAGCGTAGGGACAGGACGTAGTTACTCTGGAAACACCATATATTTT. This gives the protein CASSVGTGRSYSGNTIYF.

CDR3 protein: CASRAGGLTDTQYF. The CDR3 DNA reads TGTGCCAGCAGAGCGGGAGGGCTCACAGATACGCAGTATTTT. The rearrangement joins TRBV2 to TRBJ2-3; TRBD2 matches 10 bases. CDR1 is SNHLY, CDR2 FYNNEI, per germline. V dropped 6 bases and J dropped 2; count of bases not matched to a gene: 2. CDR3 length: 14 amino acids.

This clone was observed once. This chain uses TRBV2 with TRBJ1-5, with 9 nucleotides matching TRBD1. V was clipped by 4 bases and J by 6 bases; unmatched bases: 4. There are 14 residues in the CDR3. Germline CDR1 and CDR2: SNHLY and FYNNEI. As DNA, the CDR3 is TGTGCCAGCAGTGCGACGGACAGGGGTCAGCCCCAGCATTTT. It is translated as CASSATDRGQPQHF.

This chain uses TRBV6-2 or TRBV6-3 with TRBJ2-7; 8 bases are a match to TRBD1. The V gene's germline CDR1 is MNHEY and CDR2 SVGEGT. Losses at the gene ends were 5 bases for V and 5 bases for J; bases not matched to a gene: 11. The CDR3 loop spans 15 amino acids. Here the CDR3 DNA reads TGTGCCAGCAGTCACAGGACAGGGAGAATGGACGAGCAGTACTTC. Its protein is CASSHRTGRMDEQYF.

The V call is TRBV2, the J call TRBJ1-6, with no clear D. V dropped 6 bases and J dropped 0 bases, with 9 bases sitting between them. The CDR3 length is 15 residues. Germline V gene data show CDR1 as SNHLY and CDR2 as FYNNEI. Written as DNA, the CDR3 is TGTGCCAGCAGACCGGGAAGCTCCTATAATTCACCCCTCCACTTT. It yields the protein CASRPGSSYNSPLHF.

This rearrangement joins TRBV7-9 to TRBJ1-6; 7 bases line up with TRBD1. Germline V CDR1 and CDR2: SEHNR, FQNEAQ (reference sequence). This CDR3 contains 15 residues. V lost 1 base to trimming and J lost 6 bases; unmatched junction nucleotides: 3. The CDR3 region has the DNA TGTGCCAGCAGCTTAGACAGGGGTTTTAATTCACCCCTCCACTTT. This codes for CASSLDRGFNSPLHF.

The chain uses TRBV7-2 and TRBJ2-2; D is undetermined. Germline lookup yields CDR1 SGHTA and CDR2 FQGNSA. This CDR3 is 14 amino acids long. The V end lost 4 bases, the J end lost 4 bases, and 10 bases lay between the germline ends. The CDR3 DNA follows: TGTGCCAGCAGCTGGAGCCTGGGCACCGGGGAGCTGTTTTTT. Its protein product is CASSWSLGTGELFF.

The genes are TRBV28 and TRBJ2-7; 8 bases line up with TRBD1. Looked up from germline, CDR1 is MDHEN and CDR2 is SYDVKM. The V and J ends lost 1 base and 5 bases, in that order; junction bases with no gene match: 10. CDR3 length equals 16 residues. The CDR3 DNA follows: TGTGCCAGCAGTTTATCCCCCGGGACAGGAGTGGACGAGCAGTACTTC. Translation gives CASSLSPGTGVDEQYF.

The J gene is TRBJ2-7, the V gene TRBV5-6; 10 nucleotides agree with TRBD1. The germline gives CDR1 SGHDT, CDR2 YYEEEE. The CDR3 consists of 15 residues. V shed 0 bases and J 6 bases; nucleotides not matched to a gene: 6. DNA of the CDR3: TGTGCCAGCAGCTTGGGCGGGGACAGGGGTTCCGAGCAGTACTTC. Protein product: CASSLGGDRGSEQYF.

This clone was seen once. This chain connects TRBV2 to TRBJ1-2; perhaps TRBD1 as D (5 bases). CDR3 length: 15 residues. Trimming stripped 6 bases from V and 0 bases from J, with 14 bases between. CDR1 is SNHLY and CDR2 is FYNNEI in the germline V gene. CDR3 nucleotides: TGTGCCAGCAGAGACCTTAGGGGCGCTAACTATGGCTACACCTTC. This encodes CASRDLRGANYGYTF.

The CDR3 bases are TGTGCCAGCAGTGAAGCGGGACTAGCGGGAGTTGAGCAGTACTTC. The encoded protein is CASSEAGLAGVEQYF. This chain connects TRBV6-1 to TRBJ2-7, with 14 bases identical to TRBD2. The J segment lost 7 bases and the V segment lost 0 bases, leaving 2 bases of the junction unmatched. CDR1 MNHNS and CDR2 SASEGT come from the germline V gene. The CDR3 contains 15 residues.